Listed here are 15 T cell receptor beta chains from one sample, sequenced in a study of T-cell reconstitution after alpha-beta-depleted transplantation in children. Unique molecular identifiers tagged the TCRbeta library. Each CDR3 protein gets one entry after TCRdb re-called the PCR reads with MiXCR. Of some 200,000 distinct CDR3 sequences in the sample, approximately 7% were seen once. The input for sequencing was PBMCs, taken before TCRalphabeta/CD19-depleted stem cell transplant. These receptors were collected from a boy aged 2-15 years with acute lymphoblastic leukemia, due to receive a stem cell transplant.

This clonotype was observed many times. This chain connects TRBV4-2 to TRBJ1-1; a weak D match, TRBD1 (5 bases). Germline V CDR1 and CDR2: LGHNA, YNFKEQ. Trimming pared 1 base from V and 10 bases from J, leaving 16 bases between. This CDR3 is built from 14 residues. For the CDR3, the DNA is TGTGCCAGCAGCCAAGGGCACTTCATGGGGGTAGCTTTCTTT. Amino acids: CASSQGHFMGVAFF.

This clonotype has at least ten counts. This chain connects TRBV11-2 to TRBJ2-1; D ambiguous. The CDR3 extends over 10 amino acids. Germline CDR1 is SGHAT and CDR2 is FQNNGV. Trimming left V 3 bases short and J 9 bases short, with 3 bases between. The CDR3 bases are TGTGCCAGCAGCTTCGGTGAGCAGTTCTTC. Translated, it gives CASSFGEQFF.

The chain employs TRBV5-5 and TRBJ2-1; a weak D match, TRBD2 (6 bases). CDR3 length equals 15 residues. CDR1 and CDR2 from the germline V gene are SGHKS and YYEKEE (reference sequence). The V end lost 0 bases, the J end lost 9 bases, and 16 bases lay between the germline ends. The CDR3 region has the DNA TGTGCCAGCAGCTTGGCCCGCGGACAAGCGGGTGAGCAGTTCTTC. Its protein product is CASSLARGQAGEQFF.

J is TRBJ2-1 and V is TRBV20-1, with 16 bases aligning to TRBD2. The V and J ends lost 5 bases and 7 bases, in that order; junction bases with no gene match: 8. This CDR3 has 16 residues. Germline values: CDR1 DFQATT, CDR2 SNEGSKA (reference sequence). This CDR3 is CSAPGLAGGIGNEQFF. The CDR3, as DNA: TGCAGTGCTCCGGGACTAGCGGGGGGGATAGGGAATGAGCAGTTCTTC.

This chain links TRBV19 with TRBJ2-7, with D uncertain. Deletions cut 1 base from V and 5 bases from J, with 15 bases between. Germline-derived CDR1 and CDR2 are LNHDA and SQIVND (reference sequence). CDR3 length: 15 residues. CDR3 in DNA: TGTGCCAGTAGTATAGTCAGCCAGGACGTCGACGAGCAGTACTTC. Protein: CASSIVSQDVDEQYF. Supplemented by reference TRBV19 and TRBJ2-7, the full variable domain reads DGGITQSPKYLFRKEGQNVTLSCEQNLNHDAMYWYRQDPGQGLRLIYYSQIVNDFQKGDIAEGYSVSREKKESFPLTVTSAQKNPTAFYLCASSIVSQDVDEQYFGPGTRLTVT.

The table lists this clonotype with a few counts. V and J are TRBV20-1 and TRBJ2-7, with TRBD1 matching 9 bases. Germline CDR1 reads DFQATT; CDR2 reads SNEGSKA (reference sequence). The CDR3 is made up of 15 amino acids. The junction had 8 bases not matched to a gene; V was cut back by 3 bases and J by 2 bases. The CDR3 nucleotides are TGCAGTGCTAGTCCACAGGGGGCGCCCACCTACGAGCAGTACTTC. Translating gives CSASPQGAPTYEQYF.

This clonotype appeared many times. The gene calls are TRBV7-2 and TRBJ2-3; D not resolved. Trimming stripped 2 bases from V and 7 bases from J, with 4 bases between. Germline V gives CDR1 SGHTA, CDR2 FQGNSA. CDR3 length: 11 amino acids. Here the CDR3 reads CASSLRHTQYF. The CDR3 DNA sequence: TGTGCCAGCAGCTTACGGCATACGCAGTATTTT. Supplemented by reference TRBV7-2 and TRBJ2-3, the full variable domain reads GAGVSQSPSNKVTEKGKDVELRCDPISGHTALYWYRQSLGQGLEFLIYFQGNSAPDKSGLPSDRFSAERTGGSVSTLTIQRTQQEDSAVYLCASSLRHTQYFGPGTRLTVL.

V and J are TRBV5-1 and TRBJ1-2, with D perhaps matching TRBD1 (5 bases). Germline V lookup: CDR1 SGHRS, CDR2 YFSETQ. Trimming left V 4 bases short and J 1 base short, with 11 bases between. The CDR3 is 14 residues long. This chain's CDR3 is CASSQGDGNYGYTF. The CDR3 DNA follows: TGCGCCAGCAGCCAAGGGGACGGTAACTATGGCTACACCTTC.

The rearrangement links TRBV20-1 to TRBJ2-3; unclear D gene. Looked up from germline, CDR1 is DFQATT and CDR2 is SNEGSKA (reference sequence). Trimming shortened V by 6 bases and J by 0 bases, and 13 bases separated the two germline ends. This CDR3 comprises 14 residues. CDR3 in DNA: TGCAGTGCCGGGCCCCGGCGTAGCACAGATACGCAGTATTTT. This translates into CSAGPRRSTDTQYF.

This clonotype was recorded a few times. V is TRBV30 and J is TRBJ1-1, with D unclear. Germline values: CDR1 GTSNPN, CDR2 SVGIG (reference sequence). Between the trimmed V and J ends, which lost 5 bases and 5 bases, there was a span of 9 bases. CDR3 length equals 11 residues. CDR3 sequence (DNA): TGTGCCTGGGACGTTAGGACTGAAGCTTTCTTT. Residues: CAWDVRTEAFF.

The rearrangement joins TRBV3-1 to TRBJ1-1, with D possibly being TRBD1 (6 bases). This CDR3 spans 15 amino acids. Germline V CDR1 and CDR2: LGHDT, YNNKEL (reference sequence). The V end was cut by 2 bases, the J end by 4 bases, with 14 bases between. The CDR3 spells CASSQIRGGGTEAFF. The DNA for the CDR3 is TGTGCCAGCAGCCAAATCAGGGGCGGTGGCACTGAAGCTTTCTTT.

J is TRBJ2-7 and V is TRBV28; maybe TRBD2 (5 bases). The ends were cut back, 3 bases at V and 6 bases at J, with 24 bases in the middle. The CDR3 contains 17 residues. CDR1 MDHEN and CDR2 SYDVKM come from the germline V gene. The CDR3 DNA reads as TGTGCCAGCAGTTTTATCCCACCGACTCCCGTCGCGGGCGAGCAGTACTTC. Its translation: CASSFIPPTPVAGEQYF.

This clonotype was found a few times. The gene calls are TRBV6-1 and TRBJ1-1, with unresolved D. V lost 8 bases to trimming and J lost 5 bases, with 12 bases between them. The CDR3 has 12 residues. Germline V gives CDR1 MNHNS, CDR2 SASEGT. As DNA, the CDR3 is TGTGCCAGCGCTGGTAGTAATACTGAAGCTTTCTTT. It yields the protein CASAGSNTEAFF.

The chain joins TRBV4-2 to TRBJ2-2; 10 bases are a match to TRBD2. The CDR3 length is 18 residues. Germline CDR1 is LGHNA and CDR2 is YNFKEQ. Unmatched junction bases numbered 6, after V lost 0 bases and J lost 2 bases. The CDR3 coding sequence is TGTGCCAGCAGCCAAGATAGTAGGACTAGCGGAAACACCGGGGAGCTGTTTTTT. It codes for CASSQDSRTSGNTGELFF.

This clonotype was seen ten or more times. This chain joins TRBV6-5 and TRBJ1-1; D is uncertain. This CDR3 has 11 amino acids. Trimming removed 1 base at V and 5 bases at J, with 2 bases between. Germline CDR1 MNHEY, CDR2 SVGAGI. This CDR3 reads CASSYLTEAFF. The CDR3 bases are TGTGCCAGCAGTTACTTAACTGAAGCTTTCTTT.